This section outlines one T cell receptor (beta chain) sequence together with its context. Its matching antigen is unknown. This entry is derived from a study of cytomegalovirus exposure and HLA in healthy donors. General study findings and limits: As confirmed in vitro, a few CMV-associated chains were specific for CMV antigens. The authors listed around 150 TCR beta chains as cytomegalovirus-associated.

The PCR employed 60 Vbeta primers together with 13 Jbeta primers. The protocol was immunoSEQ multiplex PCR, while the TCRdb copy is restricted to in-frame clones and leaves out a portion. Here the sample table reports around 120,000 clones. V gave up 0 bases and J gave up 4 bases, with 8 bases separating them. This CDR3 contains 15 residues. The germline V gene has CDR1 SGDLS and CDR2 YYNGEE. The V call is TRBV9, the J call TRBJ1-6; D gene ambiguous. Sequencing used PBMCs. The sequence came from a man aged 18 to 30 in good health and CMV-seronegative. CDR3 protein: CASSVEPGYNSPLHF. The CDR3 DNA sequence: TGTGCCAGCAGCGTAGAGCCAGGTTATAATTCACCCCTCCACTTT.